This T cell receptor beta chain was identified in a study of T-cell reconstitution after alpha-beta-depleted transplantation in children (dated by TCRdb to the mid-2010s). Looking at the study overall: Using TCR repertoire profiling, the study quantitatively followed how T-cell immune reconstitution unfolded in children after TCRalphabeta/CD19-depleted allogeneic hematopoietic cell transplantation.

The germline V gene supplies CDR1 MNHNS and CDR2 SASEGT. Trimmed from V: 8 bases; trimmed from J: 0 bases; junction bases lacking a gene match: 7. The CDR3 runs 18 amino acids, cysteine and phenylalanine included. Only the CDR3 DNA is retained, 54 bases long and in frame from the first base. Broad study findings and their caveats: About two months after transplant, the apparently early recovery of alphabetaT-cell counts reportedly depended on just several hundred clones that had expanded rapidly and came from non-depleted graft cells. Hyperexpanded clone frequencies declined over subsequent months; after one year, T-cell counts and TCRbeta diversity were mostly attributed to newly produced T cells. The high TCRbeta diversity at day 60 in some patients was ascribed to recipient T cells and intrathymic progenitors that had survived conditioning.

Library preparation was by PCR. The sequencer listed for this sample is Illumina HiSeq 2500. To normalize quantification of the TCRbeta repertoire, the TCR libraries were built with molecular barcoding that relied on unique molecular identifiers. The public reads were run again by TCRdb, first through fastp at Q25 and then through MiXCR, and only productive beta chains were kept. Each entry is one CDR3 protein sequence, shown with its most common DNA and genes. A total of approximately 800,000 distinct CDR3 sequences appear in this sample, around 15% of them only once. The top ten clones comprise around 5% of the sample. This clonotype has only a few counts. What antigen it recognizes has not been identified. It has no much larger one-base neighbor in the sample; base qualities were not kept. The sample's treatment or condition label, in plain terms: allogeneic hematopoietic cell transplantation with graft depleted of TCRalphabeta T cells and CD19 B cells. The children who served as transplant recipients had been given grafts of TCRalphabeta/CD19-depleted allogeneic hematopoietic cells.

The input for sequencing was PBMCs, mostly from graft donor cells, taken 360 days after TCRalphabeta/CD19-depleted stem cell transplant. In this chain, TRBV6-1 is recombined with TRBJ2-1; 16 nucleotides in the junction match TRBD2. The TCR sequence derives from a male patient between 5 and 17 years old who had a stem cell transplant for acute lymphoblastic leukemia, so the T cells may come from the graft donor. At the DNA level, the sequence is TGTGCCAGCGGGACTAGCGGGAGGGCCATTAGCTCCTACAATGAGCAGTTCTTC. Translated, this gives CASGTSGRAISSYNEQFF.